This passage covers 20 T cell receptor beta chains from one sample sequenced in a study of cytomegalovirus exposure and HLA in healthy donors. The PCR ran on 60 Vbeta and 13 Jbeta primers. Sequencing was performed with immunoSEQ multiplex PCR; in TCRdb, only in-frame clones are kept and a portion is missing. The table lists about 140,000 clones, over 70% of them singletons. Sequenced material: PBMCs. The receptors come from a man aged 30 to 45 in good health and CMV-seronegative.

This chain links TRBV10-3 with TRBJ2-5; 10 bases fit TRBD1. The DNA end is a closer match to TRBJ2-7, so the J assignment may be wrong. Germline CDR1 is ENHRY and CDR2 is SYGVKD. The CDR3 loop spans 12 amino acids. CDR3: CATEGQGDEQYF. CDR3 nucleotide sequence: TGTGCCACAGAAGGACAGGGGGACGAGCAGTACTTC.

J is TRBJ2-5 and V is TRBV5-1; tentative D call: TRBD1 (5 bases). Trimming took 0 bases from V and 5 from J, leaving 17 bases between them. CDR3 length: 16 amino acids. Germline V gene lookup returns CDR1 SGHRS and CDR2 YFSETQ. CDR3 amino acids: CASSLGGGNTRETQYF. Here the CDR3 DNA reads TGCGCCAGCAGCTTGGGGGGCGGAAATACAAGGGAGACCCAGTACTTC.

V and J are TRBV18 and TRBJ1-1, with TRBD1 matching 11 bases. In germline, CDR1 is KGHSH, CDR2 LQKENI. V dropped 2 bases and J dropped 1; count of bases not matched to a gene: 3. The CDR3 is 16 residues long. CDR3 coding DNA: TGTGCCAGCTCACCAGGGGGGACAGGGGGGAACACTGAAGCTTTCTTT. Translated: CASSPGGTGGNTEAFF.

CDR3 sequence reads: CASSLDGGLAGKEQFF. CDR3 DNA sequence: TGCGCCAGCAGCTTGGACGGGGGACTAGCGGGGAAGGAGCAGTTCTTC. This chain uses TRBV5-1 with TRBJ2-1, with 13 bases identical to TRBD2. The CDR3 has 16 amino acids. The V and J ends lost 0 bases and 10 bases, in that order; junction bases with no gene match: 7. Germline CDR1 reads SGHRS; CDR2 reads YFSETQ.

V and J are TRBV28 and TRBJ1-1; 9 nucleotides match TRBD1. Germline V gene lookup returns CDR1 MDHEN and CDR2 SYDVKM. V shed 6 bases and J 2 bases; nucleotides not matched to a gene: 13. The CDR3 has 17 amino acids. In DNA, the CDR3 is TGTGCCAGCAGCCCAATTCTGACAGGGGGATCTAACACTGAAGCTTTCTTT. It codes for CASSPILTGGSNTEAFF.

The J gene is TRBJ2-5, the V gene TRBV28; TRBD2 might be the D (5 bases). CDR3 length equals 13 residues. Germline assignment: CDR1 MDHEN and CDR2 SYDVKM. Deletions cut 6 bases from V and 5 bases from J, with 13 bases between. CDR3 nucleotides: TGTGCCAGCAGCCCTAGCAATATGGAGACCCAGTACTTC. Protein sequence: CASSPSNMETQYF.

V is TRBV15 and J is TRBJ2-5; 7 bases match TRBD2. Looked up from germline, CDR1 is LNHNV and CDR2 is YYDKDF (reference sequence). This CDR3 is built from 14 residues. Unmatched junction bases numbered 9, after V lost 0 bases and J lost 11 bases. The CDR3 coding sequence is TGTGCCACCAGCAGAGATCCAGCGGTGCGGGAGCAGTACTTC. This sequence encodes CATSRDPAVREQYF.

This chain uses TRBV27 with TRBJ2-4, with D possibly being TRBD2 (5 bases). V was cut by 8 bases and J by 1 base, with 15 bases left in between. The CDR3 loop spans 15 amino acids. Germline V gene data show CDR1 as MNHEY and CDR2 as SMNVEV (reference sequence). DNA for the CDR3: TGTGCCAGCCGCTCGGGGATTGGGGCCAAAAACATTCAGTACTTC. It translates to CASRSGIGAKNIQYF.

The V gene is TRBV6-4, the J gene TRBJ2-1; a possible D gene is TRBD2 (6 bases). The CDR3 runs to 13 residues. V lost 6 bases to trimming and J lost 10 bases, with 16 bases between them. Looked up from germline, CDR1 is MRHNA and CDR2 is SNTAGT. As DNA, the CDR3 is TGTGCCAGCAGCCAGAGGGAGGAGGGCGAGCAGTTCTTC. Encoded protein: CASSQREEGEQFF.

V is TRBV6-1 and J is TRBJ2-7; 9 bases agree with TRBD2. The junction had 1 base not matched to a gene; V was cut back by 3 bases and J by 7 bases. The CDR3 is 12 amino acids. CDR1 and CDR2 (germline): MNHNS, SASEGT. The CDR3 region is CASSDSGREQYF. CDR3 in DNA: TGTGCCAGCAGTGATAGCGGGAGAGAGCAGTACTTC.

The gene calls are TRBV29-1 and TRBJ1-2; a weak D match, TRBD1 (6 bases). This CDR3 region has 13 residues. Germline CDR1 is SQVTM and CDR2 is ANQGSEA. Trimming removed 4 bases from V and 4 bases from J, with 13 bases in between. CDR3: CSVARTAFYGYTF. In nucleotides, the CDR3 is TGCAGCGTTGCTAGGACAGCCTTCTATGGCTACACCTTC. Looking up the rest from reference TRBV29-1 and TRBJ1-2 gives the full variable domain: SAVISQKPSRDICQRGTSLTIQCQVDSQVTMMFWYRQQPGQSLTLIATANQGSEATYESGFVIDKFPISRPNLTFSTLTVSNMSPEDSSIYLCSVARTAFYGYTFGSGTRLTVV.

V and J are TRBV27 and TRBJ1-2; TRBD1 matches at 9 bases. This CDR3 has 14 amino acids. J lost 8 bases, V lost 4 bases, and 8 bases had no gene match. Germline loops: CDR1 MNHEY, CDR2 SMNVEV (reference sequence). The CDR3 DNA reads as TGTGCCAGCAGTTCCCCGGGGACAGGGATCGGCTACACCTTC. Protein product: CASSSPGTGIGYTF.

This clone was recorded once. The rearrangement joins TRBV5-1 to TRBJ2-3; 7 nucleotides match TRBD2. Germline CDR1 and CDR2: SGHRS and YFSETQ. V lost 4 bases to trimming and J lost 5 bases; unmatched junction nucleotides: 4. This CDR3 has 13 amino acids. The CDR3 coding sequence is TGCGCCAGCAGCCCCTGGGGGGGAGATACGCAGTATTTT. Its protein product is CASSPWGGDTQYF.

This rearrangement joins TRBV28 to TRBJ1-4; D may be TRBD1 (6 bases). V was cut by 2 bases and J by 8 bases, with 9 bases left in between. From germline, CDR1 is MDHEN and CDR2 SYDVKM. There are 13 residues in the CDR3. CDR3 protein: CASSLAGAEKLFF. CDR3 nucleotides: TGTGCCAGCAGTTTAGCAGGGGCCGAAAAACTGTTTTTT.

The rearrangement uses TRBV28 and TRBJ2-3; D not certain. The CDR3 has 15 amino acids. V lost 2 bases and J 0 bases, leaving 9 bases between the germline ends. Germline V gene sequence: CDR1 MDHEN, CDR2 SYDVKM. The CDR3 reads CASSLGQASTDTQYF. DNA for the CDR3: TGTGCCAGCAGTTTAGGCCAGGCTAGCACAGATACGCAGTATTTT. The variable domain in full, with the rest retrieved from reference TRBV28 and TRBJ2-3, is DVKVTQSSRYLVKRTGEKVFLECVQDMDHENMFWYRQDPGLGLRLIYFSYDVKMKEKGDIPEGYSVSREKKERFSLILESASTNQTSMYLCASSLGQASTDTQYFGPGTRLTVL.

This chain connects TRBV5-1 to TRBJ2-7, with 10 bases that match TRBD2. The CDR3 is 15 amino acids. J was trimmed by 2 bases and V by 0 bases; bases with no gene match: 2. CDR1 SGHRS and CDR2 YFSETQ come from the germline V gene. CDR3 loop: CASSLALAGAYEQYF. The CDR3, as DNA: TGCGCCAGCAGCTTGGCCCTAGCGGGAGCCTACGAGCAGTACTTC.

V and J are TRBV28 and TRBJ1-1; D is uncertain. This CDR3 region has 14 residues. The V and J ends lost 2 bases and 7 bases respectively, with 14 bases between them. The germline V gene has CDR1 MDHEN and CDR2 SYDVKM. The CDR3 loop reads CASSLIQVNSEAFF. The CDR3 DNA reads TGTGCCAGCAGTTTAATTCAGGTTAATAGTGAAGCTTTCTTT.

About this clone: The CDR3 ends on some other residue instead of the conserved phenylalanine or tryptophan, so this is likely a read error. This chain connects TRBV4-3 to TRBJ1-1; TRBD1 matches 10 bases. This CDR3 spans 14 amino acids. The trim removed 2 bases at V and 5 bases at J, leaving 2 bases unmatched. Germline CDR1 is LGHNA and CDR2 is YSLEER. The CDR3, as DNA: TGCGCCAGCAGCCAAAGGACAGGGGGGACTGAAGCTTTCCTT. Its protein is CASSQRTGGTEAFL.

In this sample, this clone turned up a few times. V is TRBV10-3 and J is TRBJ2-1; D possibly corresponds to TRBD2 (6 bases). The germline V gene encodes CDR1 ENHRY and CDR2 SYGVKD. There are 14 residues in the CDR3. Trimming removed 5 bases from V and 6 bases from J, with 14 bases in between. The CDR3 sequence: CAISLRMGGNEQFF. CDR3 coding DNA: TGTGCCATCAGTCTTCGGATGGGAGGCAATGAGCAGTTCTTC.

V is TRBV13 and J is TRBJ2-7; D unclear. Germline V gene data show CDR1 as PRHDT and CDR2 as FYEKMQ (reference sequence). V was clipped by 0 bases and J by 3 bases, with 6 bases between them. This CDR3 contains 13 residues. CDR3 sequence (DNA): TGTGCCAGCAGCTTAGGACAGAGCTACGAGCAGTACTTC. It codes for CASSLGQSYEQYF.